A selection of T cell receptor beta chains follows, all from one sample in a study of shared clonotypes between healthy human individuals. Assay: immunoSEQ multiplex PCR; the TCRdb copy retains only in-frame clones and omits some. This sample has about 490,000 clones, with around 79% found just once. The sample comprised PBMCs. The receptors originated from a woman aged 40 to 50 in good health. Some clones in this sample may be carry-over from other donors' samples. The CDR3 runs from the conserved cysteine through the conserved F or W.

J gene,V gene,CDR3 protein
TRBJ2-1,TRBV5-5,CASSIGQGNEQFF
TRBJ2-3,TRBV28,CASLGGLSTDTQYF
TRBJ2-5,TRBV10-1,CASSAGAYQETQYF
TRBJ2-3,TRBV29-1,CSVEVGGRTDTQYF
TRBJ2-3,TRBV7-6,CASSLGTDLTQYF
TRBJ2-4,TRBV5-1,CASRGGGNIQYF
TRBJ2-3,TRBV20-1,CSAPLAATQYF
TRBJ1-1,TRBV1,CTSSQASQGLNTEAFF
TRBJ2-1,TRBV28,CASSSWIEYNEQFF
TRBJ2-5,TRBV11-2,CASSLDTGRREETQYF